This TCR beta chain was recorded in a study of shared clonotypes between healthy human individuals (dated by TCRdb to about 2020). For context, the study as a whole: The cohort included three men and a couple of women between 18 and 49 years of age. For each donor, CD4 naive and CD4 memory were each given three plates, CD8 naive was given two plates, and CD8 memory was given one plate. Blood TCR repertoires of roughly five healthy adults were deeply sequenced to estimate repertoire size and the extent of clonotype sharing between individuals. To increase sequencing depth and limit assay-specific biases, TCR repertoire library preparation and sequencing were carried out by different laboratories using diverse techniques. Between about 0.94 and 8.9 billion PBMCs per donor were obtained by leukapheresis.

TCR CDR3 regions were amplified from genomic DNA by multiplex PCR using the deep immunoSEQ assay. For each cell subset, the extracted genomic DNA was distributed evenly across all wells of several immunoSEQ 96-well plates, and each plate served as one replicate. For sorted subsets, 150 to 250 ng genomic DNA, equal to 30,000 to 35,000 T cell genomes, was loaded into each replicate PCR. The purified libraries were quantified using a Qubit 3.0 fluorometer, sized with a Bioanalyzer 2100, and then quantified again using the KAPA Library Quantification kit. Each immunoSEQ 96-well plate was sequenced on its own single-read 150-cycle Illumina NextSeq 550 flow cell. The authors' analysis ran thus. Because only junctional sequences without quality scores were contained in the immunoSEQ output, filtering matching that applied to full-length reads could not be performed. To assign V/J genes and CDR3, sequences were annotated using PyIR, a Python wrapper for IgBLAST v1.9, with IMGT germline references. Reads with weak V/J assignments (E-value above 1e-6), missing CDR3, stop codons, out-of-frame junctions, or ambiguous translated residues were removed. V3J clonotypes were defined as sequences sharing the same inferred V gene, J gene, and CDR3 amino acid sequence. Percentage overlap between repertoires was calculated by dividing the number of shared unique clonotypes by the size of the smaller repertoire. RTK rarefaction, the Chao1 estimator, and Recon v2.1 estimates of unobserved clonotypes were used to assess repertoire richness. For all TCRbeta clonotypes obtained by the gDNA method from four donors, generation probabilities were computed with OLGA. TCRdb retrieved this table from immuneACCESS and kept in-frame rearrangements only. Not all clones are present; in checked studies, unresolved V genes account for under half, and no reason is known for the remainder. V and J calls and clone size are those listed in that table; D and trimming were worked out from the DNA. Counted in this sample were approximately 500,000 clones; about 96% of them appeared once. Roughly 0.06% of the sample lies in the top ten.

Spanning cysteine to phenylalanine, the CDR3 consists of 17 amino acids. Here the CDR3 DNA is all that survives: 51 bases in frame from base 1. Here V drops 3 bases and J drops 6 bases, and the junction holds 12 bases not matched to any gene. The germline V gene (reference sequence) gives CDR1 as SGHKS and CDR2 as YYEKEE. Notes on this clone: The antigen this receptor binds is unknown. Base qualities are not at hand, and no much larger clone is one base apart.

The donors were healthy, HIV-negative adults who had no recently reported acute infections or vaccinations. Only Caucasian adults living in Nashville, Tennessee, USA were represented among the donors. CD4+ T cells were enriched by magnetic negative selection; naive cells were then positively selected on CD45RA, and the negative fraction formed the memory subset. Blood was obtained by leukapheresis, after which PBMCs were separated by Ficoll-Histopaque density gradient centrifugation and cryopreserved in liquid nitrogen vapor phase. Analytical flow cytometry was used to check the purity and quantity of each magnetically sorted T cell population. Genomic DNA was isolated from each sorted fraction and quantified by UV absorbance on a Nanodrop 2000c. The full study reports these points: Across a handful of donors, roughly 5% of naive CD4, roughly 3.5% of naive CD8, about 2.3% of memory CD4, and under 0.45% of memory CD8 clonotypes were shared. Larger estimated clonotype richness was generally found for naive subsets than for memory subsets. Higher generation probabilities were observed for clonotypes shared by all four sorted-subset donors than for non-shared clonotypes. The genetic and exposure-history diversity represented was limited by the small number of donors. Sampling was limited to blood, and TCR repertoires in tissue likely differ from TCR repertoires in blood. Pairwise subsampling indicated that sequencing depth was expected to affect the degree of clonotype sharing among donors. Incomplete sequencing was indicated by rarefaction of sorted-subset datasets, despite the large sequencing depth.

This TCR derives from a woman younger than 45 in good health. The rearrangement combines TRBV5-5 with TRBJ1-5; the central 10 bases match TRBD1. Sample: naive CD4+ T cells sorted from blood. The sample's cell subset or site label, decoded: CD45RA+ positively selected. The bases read TGTGCCAGCAGCTCAGCGACAGGGGGCTTGGGGTCTCAGCCCCAGCATTTT. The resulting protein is CASSSATGGLGSQPQHF.